This T cell receptor (beta chain) stems from a study of blood T cell repertoires in COVID-19. As for the study in general: Material from acute and convalescent COVID-19 was sourced from the United States, Italy and Spain. The cDNA or gDNA used as material had been derived from T cells, B-cell-depleted T cells, or PBMCs.

V was trimmed by 5 bases and J by 3 bases, leaving 8 bases between them. The CDR3 has 13 amino acids. Germline loops: CDR1 KGHSH, CDR2 LQKENI. Original analysis: Cell counts per sample came from amplifying reference gene primers. Clones were read by immunoSEQ multiplex PCR, and TCRdb kept only the in-frame ones, dropping some. That table supplies the V and J calls and clone size; D and trimming were determined from the DNA. The sample lists under 150,000 clones, more than 65% seen once, with approximately 14% in the top ten. The clonotype comes from a man older than 75 with acute or convalescent COVID-19. The sequenced sample consisted of peripheral blood. This chain joins TRBV18 and TRBJ2-1; D is undetermined. CDR3 loop: CASSSPFYNEQFF. The CDR3 DNA sequence: TGTGCCAGCTCATCCCCATTCTACAATGAGCAGTTCTTC.